This T cell receptor (beta chain) was recorded in a study of cytomegalovirus exposure and HLA in healthy donors. For the study at large: Falling in the Caucasian-associated ancestry cluster were about 80% of 300 to 500 genotyped donors.

A few counts support this clone. Its antigen is unknown. The identical CDR3 is also encoded by other nucleotide sequences in the sample. General observations from the study: In most subjects, TCR beta sequences reportedly gave accurate predictions of HLA-A and HLA-B alleles. A later analysis linked a missense DCLRE1C variant to TCR beta V- and J-gene trimming.

The PCR made use of 60 Vbeta and 13 Jbeta primers. The table came from immunoSEQ multiplex PCR; TCRdb's copy has only in-frame clones and leaves some out. The table lists under 200,000 clones, approximately 86% of them singletons. The source is a woman aged 18 to 35 in good health and CMV-seronegative. The sample consisted of PBMCs.

The CDR3 nucleotides are TGTGCCAGCAGTGAAGGAGGGAATCAGCCCCAGCATTTT. Encoded protein: CASSEGGNQPQHF. The rearrangement joins TRBV6-1 to TRBJ1-5; the D is unclear. The CDR3 runs 13 residues. V was trimmed by 1 base and J by 4 bases, leaving 5 bases between them. Germline CDR1 reads MNHNS; CDR2 reads SASEGT.